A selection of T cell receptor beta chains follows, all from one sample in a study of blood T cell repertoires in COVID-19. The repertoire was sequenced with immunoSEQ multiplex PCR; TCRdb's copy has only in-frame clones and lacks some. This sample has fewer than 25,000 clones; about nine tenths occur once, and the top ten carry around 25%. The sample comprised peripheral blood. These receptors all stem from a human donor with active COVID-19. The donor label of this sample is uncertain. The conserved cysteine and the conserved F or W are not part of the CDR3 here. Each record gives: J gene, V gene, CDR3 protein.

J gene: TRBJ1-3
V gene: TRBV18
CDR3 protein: ASSPIQGADY

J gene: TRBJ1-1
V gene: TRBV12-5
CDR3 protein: ASGTDTEAF

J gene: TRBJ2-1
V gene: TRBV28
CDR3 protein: ASSFSGKYNEQF

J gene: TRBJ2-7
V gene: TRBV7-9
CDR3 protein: ASSLNAGLSHEQY

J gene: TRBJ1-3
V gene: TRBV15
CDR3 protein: ATSAGGQGNTIY

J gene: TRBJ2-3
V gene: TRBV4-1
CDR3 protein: ASSQVGGPSTDTQY

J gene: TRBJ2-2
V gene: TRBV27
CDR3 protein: ASSSGGAGTGELF

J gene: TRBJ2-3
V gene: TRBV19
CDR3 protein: ASEAGYLTDTQY

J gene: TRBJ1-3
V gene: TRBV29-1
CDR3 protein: SVVDQDSGNTIY

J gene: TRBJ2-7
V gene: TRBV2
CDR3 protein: ASSPDRAHEQY

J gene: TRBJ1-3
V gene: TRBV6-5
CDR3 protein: ASSYLGERGNTIY

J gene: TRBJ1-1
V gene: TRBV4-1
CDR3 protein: ASSEPTGKAF

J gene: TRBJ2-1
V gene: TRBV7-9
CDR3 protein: ASSLAGGAVYNEQF

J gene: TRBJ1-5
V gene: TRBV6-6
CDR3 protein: ASSYLSGRNQPQH

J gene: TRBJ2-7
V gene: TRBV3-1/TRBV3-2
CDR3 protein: ASSQATEGDEQY

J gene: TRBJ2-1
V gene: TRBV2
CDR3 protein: ASSSRRLTSGGSNEQF

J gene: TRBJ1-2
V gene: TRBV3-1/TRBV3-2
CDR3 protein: ASSQASGSHGYT

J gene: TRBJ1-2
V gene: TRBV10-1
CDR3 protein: ASSERGNYGYT

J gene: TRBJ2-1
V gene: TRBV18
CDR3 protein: ASHQTRGGNEQF

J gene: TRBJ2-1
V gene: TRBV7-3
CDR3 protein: ASSSNRLAGNSHEQF

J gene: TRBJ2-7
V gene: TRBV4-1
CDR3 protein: ASSQEWYRGPGDEQY

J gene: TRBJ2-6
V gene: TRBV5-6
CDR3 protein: ASSPGTGRSGANVLT

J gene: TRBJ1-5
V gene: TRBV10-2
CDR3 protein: ASSEPGQGGQPQH

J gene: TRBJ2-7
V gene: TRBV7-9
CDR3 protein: ASSGGDTPLEQY

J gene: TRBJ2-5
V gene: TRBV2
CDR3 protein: ASGAGGPEETQY

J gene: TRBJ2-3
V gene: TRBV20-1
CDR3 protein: SASWGAGQVNTDTQY

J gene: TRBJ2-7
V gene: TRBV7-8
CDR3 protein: ASSAAEGFSSYEQY

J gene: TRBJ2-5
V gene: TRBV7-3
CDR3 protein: ASSLEGGTPHQETQY

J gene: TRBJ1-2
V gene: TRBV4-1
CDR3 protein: ASSQEPGQGARGYT

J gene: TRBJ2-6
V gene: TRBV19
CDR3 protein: ASKRDSSQVSGANVLT

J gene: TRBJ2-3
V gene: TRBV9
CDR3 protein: ASSVVAGSTDTQY

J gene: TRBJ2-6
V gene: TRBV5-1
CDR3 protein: ASRQVLSGANVLT

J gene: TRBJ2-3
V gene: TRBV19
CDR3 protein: ATVTSGADTQY

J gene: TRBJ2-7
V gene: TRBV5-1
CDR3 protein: ASSLAGATYEQY

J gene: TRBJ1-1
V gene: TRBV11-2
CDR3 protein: ASSLEGGITEAF

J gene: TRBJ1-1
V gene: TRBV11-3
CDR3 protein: ASSLRQGFREAF

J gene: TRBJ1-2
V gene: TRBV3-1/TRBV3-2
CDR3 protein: ASSQERSQGGYGYT

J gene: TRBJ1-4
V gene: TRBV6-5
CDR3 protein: ASSYGQTNEKLF

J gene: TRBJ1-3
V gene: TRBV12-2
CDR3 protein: ASRLTRRQGQTGNTIY

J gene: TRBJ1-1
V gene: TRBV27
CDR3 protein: ASSDRASTEAF

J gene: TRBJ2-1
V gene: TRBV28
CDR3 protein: ASSPSGLAGIGGSYNEQF

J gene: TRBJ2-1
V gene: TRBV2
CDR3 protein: ASSVDSSYNEQF

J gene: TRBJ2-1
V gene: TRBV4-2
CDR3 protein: ASSQGLAGEDYEQF

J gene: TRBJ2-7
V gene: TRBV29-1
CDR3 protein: SVEGQGRPDEQY

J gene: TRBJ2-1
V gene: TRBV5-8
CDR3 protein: ARGGVSYNEQF

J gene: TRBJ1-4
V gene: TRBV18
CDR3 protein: ASSPQGGTNEKLF